These 20 T cell receptor beta chains came from one sample sequenced in a study of radiotherapy plus CTLA-4 blockade in lung cancer. Generated by immunoSEQ multiplex PCR, the TCRdb table keeps only in-frame clones and is missing some. The sample consists of 40,000 to 55,000 clones, less than 90% of them appearing once. The source material was peripheral blood, sampled from a patient treated with radiotherapy plus ipilimumab. Receptors were obtained from a human donor with non-small cell lung cancer that progressed on radiotherapy plus ipilimumab. Some clones in this sample may be carry-over from other donors' samples.

The V call is TRBV4-1, the J call TRBJ2-5; possible D gene TRBD2, 5 bases. V was cut by 2 bases and J by 0 bases, with 7 bases left in between. The germline gives CDR1 MGHRA, CDR2 YSYEKL. This CDR3 is built from 14 residues. CDR3 nucleotide sequence: TGCGCCAGCAGCCAATGGGAGTACCAAGAGACCCAGTACTTC. Translated: CASSQWEYQETQYF.

The J gene is TRBJ2-7, the V gene TRBV6-4; 10 bases fit TRBD2. CDR3 size: 14 residues. Germline V lookup: CDR1 MRHNA, CDR2 SNTAGT. Germline trimming cut 3 bases from V and 7 bases from J; bases unmatched to any gene: 6. This CDR3 is CASSEIAGGREQYF. CDR3 nucleotides: TGTGCCAGCAGTGAAATAGCGGGGGGACGGGAGCAGTACTTC.

The chain is built from TRBV13 and TRBJ2-7, with TRBD1 matching 7 bases. This CDR3 is 14 amino acids long. V trimming: 3 bases; J trimming: 3 bases; junction bases outside the gene matches: 5. Germline V gene sequence: CDR1 PRHDT, CDR2 FYEKMQ (reference sequence). CDR3 sequence reads: CASSLADRVYEQYF. CDR3 in DNA: TGTGCCAGCAGCTTGGCTGACAGGGTCTACGAGCAGTACTTC.

CDR3 DNA: TGTGCCACCAGCAGAGATCAGCTAGCGGGGTCCTACGAGCAGTACTTC. Its protein is CATSRDQLAGSYEQYF. The V call is TRBV15, the J call TRBJ2-7, with 9 positions matching TRBD2. Germline trimming cut 0 bases from V and 1 base from J; bases unmatched to any gene: 4. Germline-derived CDR1 and CDR2 are LNHNV and YYDKDF (reference sequence). The CDR3 is made up of 16 amino acids.

The chain uses TRBV2 and TRBJ1-5; D not resolved. Germline CDR1 reads SNHLY; CDR2 reads FYNNEI. The ends were cut back, 7 bases at V and 2 bases at J, with 12 bases in the middle. The CDR3 has 14 residues. CDR3 bases: TGTGCCAGCAACCTACACCGGGGCAATCAGCCCCAGCATTTT. The encoded protein is CASNLHRGNQPQHF.

The V call is TRBV5-1, the J call TRBJ2-7; the D gene is possibly TRBD2 (6 bases). The germline CDR1 and CDR2 sequences are SGHRS and YFSETQ. The CDR3 consists of 14 residues. V lost 5 bases and J lost 2, with 14 bases in between. The CDR3 loop reads CASRRGGDAYEQYF. The CDR3 bases are TGCGCCAGCAGGCGGGGCGGAGACGCCTACGAGCAGTACTTC.

The V and J genes are TRBV2 and TRBJ1-1, with 8 bases that match TRBD1. Germline CDR1 reads SNHLY; CDR2 reads FYNNEI. The CDR3 covers 15 residues. Unmatched junction bases numbered 14, after V lost 9 bases and J lost 5 bases. CDR3 in DNA: TGTGCCAGTTACCTCCAGGGGGCAACGGCGACTGAAGCTTTCTTT. Its protein is CASYLQGATATEAFF.

This chain links TRBV2 with TRBJ2-1, with TRBD2 identical over 15 bases. V was pared by 5 bases and J by 1 base, with 3 bases of the junction left unmatched. The germline V gene encodes CDR1 SNHLY and CDR2 FYNNEI. The CDR3 totals 17 residues. The chain's CDR3 is CASSLGLAGGSYNEQFF. CDR3 in DNA: TGTGCCAGCAGTCTAGGACTAGCGGGAGGGTCCTACAATGAGCAGTTCTTC.

The CDR3 protein is CASSRELLAGADTQYF. In DNA, the CDR3 is TGTGCCAGCAGTAGGGAGTTACTAGCGGGAGCGGATACGCAGTATTTT. The gene calls are TRBV6-4 and TRBJ2-3, with 11 bases identical to TRBD2. This CDR3 is built from 16 residues. Trimming at V came to 5 bases and at J to 6 bases, leaving 10 bases not matched to a gene. The V gene's germline CDR1 is MRHNA and CDR2 SNTAGT.

This chain links TRBV4-1 with TRBJ1-1; D is ambiguous. CDR3 length: 13 residues. Germline loops: CDR1 MGHRA, CDR2 YSYEKL. Trimming removed 0 bases from V and 5 bases from J, with 7 bases in between. The CDR3 loop is CASSQDFRTEAFF. In DNA form, the CDR3 reads TGCGCCAGCAGCCAAGACTTTCGGACTGAAGCTTTCTTT.

This chain connects TRBV7-2 to TRBJ1-5; no firm D call. Trimming removed 1 base from V and 1 base from J, with 8 bases in between. Germline V gene data show CDR1 as SGHTA and CDR2 as FQGNSA. The length of the CDR3 is 15 residues. CDR3: CASSLDLQSNQPQHF. The CDR3 nucleotides read TGTGCCAGCAGCTTAGATTTACAGAGCAATCAGCCCCAGCATTTT.

The chain links TRBV16 to TRBJ2-2; 9 bases match TRBD2. The germline CDR1 and CDR2 sequences are KGHSY and FQNENV. This CDR3 has 19 residues. J gave up 0 bases and V 2 bases, and 10 bases lay outside the gene matches. The CDR3: CASSQIGSGSHTNTGELFF. The CDR3 coding sequence is TGTGCCAGCAGCCAAATTGGTAGCGGGAGTCACACGAACACCGGGGAGCTGTTTTTT.

The genes are TRBV30 and TRBJ2-7; unclear D gene. Germline V CDR1 and CDR2: GTSNPN, SVGIG (reference sequence). The CDR3 covers 15 residues. Trimming stripped 1 base from V and 0 bases from J, with 13 bases between. The CDR3 reads CAWSALTQSSYEQYF. The CDR3 DNA reads TGTGCCTGGAGTGCTTTGACACAGAGCTCCTACGAGCAGTACTTC.

The gene calls are TRBV4-3 and TRBJ2-5, with TRBD1 as a possible D gene (5 bases). This CDR3 has 15 amino acids. V lost 4 bases to trimming and J lost 5 bases, with 17 bases between them. The germline V gene has CDR1 LGHNA and CDR2 YSLEER. The CDR3 reads CASSRTTDRLETQYF. Written as DNA, the CDR3 is TGCGCCAGCAGCCGCACGACAGATAGGTTGGAGACCCAGTACTTC.

This clone occurred once. The V call is TRBV2, the J call TRBJ1-4; D remains ambiguous. Germline V gene sequence: CDR1 SNHLY, CDR2 FYNNEI. This CDR3 has 12 residues. The germline V and J ends were trimmed by 7 bases and 2 bases, with 5 bases remaining between them. Here the CDR3 reads CASKQTNEKLFF. In nucleotides, the CDR3 is TGTGCCAGCAAACAGACTAATGAAAAACTGTTTTTT.

The gene calls are TRBV9 and TRBJ2-3; D possibly corresponds to TRBD2 (6 bases). CDR3 length: 16 residues. V was shortened by 4 bases and J by 3 bases, with 18 bases between the two germline ends. The germline V gene has CDR1 SGDLS and CDR2 YYNGEE. The CDR3 spells CASSPRGRGRTDTQYF. CDR3 sequence (DNA): TGTGCCAGCAGCCCTCGGGGCCGGGGGAGGACAGATACGCAGTATTTT.

The rearrangement joins TRBV6-5 to TRBJ1-2, with D possibly matching TRBD1 (6 bases). The CDR3 length is 11 residues. Trimming removed 6 bases at V and 8 bases at J, with 10 bases between. The germline gives CDR1 MNHEY, CDR2 SVGAGI. This CDR3 is CASSNRVGYTF. The CDR3 DNA reads as TGTGCCAGCAGCAACAGGGTAGGCTACACCTTC.

The chain couples TRBV5-4 to TRBJ2-5; no definite D call. The CDR3 totals 16 residues. CDR1 is SGHNT, CDR2 YYREEE, per germline (reference sequence). V lost 0 bases and J lost 2, with 14 bases in between. The CDR3 spells CASSLAQSPGQETQYF. The CDR3 nucleotides read TGTGCCAGCAGCTTGGCTCAGTCCCCGGGTCAAGAGACCCAGTACTTC.

This clone was seen once. The chain uses TRBV20-1 and TRBJ2-1, with D perhaps matching TRBD1 (5 bases). The CDR3 contains 11 residues. Looked up from germline, CDR1 is DFQATT and CDR2 is SNEGSKA (reference sequence). The DNA for the CDR3 is TGCAGCCTGGGGCTACACAATGAGCAGTTCTTC. Its translation: CSLGLHNEQFF.

V usage is TRBV7-8 and J usage is TRBJ2-3, with a weak D call TRBD2 (6 bases). CDR3 length: 17 residues. The V gene lost 2 bases and the J gene lost 0 bases, with 15 bases spanning the gap. CDR1 is SGHVS, CDR2 FQNEAQ, per germline. CDR3 nucleotides: TGTGCCAGCAGCTTAATCACGGCGGGGTCTAGCACAGATACGCAGTATTTT. Translating it yields CASSLITAGSSTDTQYF.